The sequence of this T cell receptor (beta chain) was determined in a study of blood T cell repertoires in COVID-19. Background on the study: Samples came from the United States, Italy and Spain, spanning acute and convalescent COVID-19. Sample material is recorded as cDNA or gDNA derived from T cells, B-cell-depleted T cells, or PBMCs.

In the original workflow: Cell counts per sample came from amplifying reference gene primers. Sequenced by immunoSEQ multiplex PCR; TCRdb stores in-frame clones only, minus some. Clonal size and the V and J genes are those of that table, whereas D and trimming came from the DNA. The sample records about 180,000 clones, nearly 90% being singletons. The specimen sequenced was peripheral blood. This clonotype was obtained from a man aged 18 to 30 who had recovered from COVID-19.

CDR3 sequence (DNA): TGTGCCAGCAGCGCCCGACAGGGTACAAACTACTACGAGCAGTACTTC. As protein: CASSARQGTNYYEQYF. V and J are TRBV9 and TRBJ2-7; 7 nucleotides line up with TRBD1. The trim removed 3 bases at V and 3 bases at J, leaving 12 bases unmatched. Germline V gives CDR1 SGDLS, CDR2 YYNGEE. The CDR3 spans 16 residues.